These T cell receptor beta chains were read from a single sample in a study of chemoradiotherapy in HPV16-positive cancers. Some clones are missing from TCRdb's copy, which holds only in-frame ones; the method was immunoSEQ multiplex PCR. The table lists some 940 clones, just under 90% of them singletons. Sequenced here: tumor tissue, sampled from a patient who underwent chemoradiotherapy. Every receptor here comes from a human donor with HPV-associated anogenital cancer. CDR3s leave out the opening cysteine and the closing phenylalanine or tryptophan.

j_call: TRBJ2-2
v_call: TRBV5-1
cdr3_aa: ASSLLAVETGELF

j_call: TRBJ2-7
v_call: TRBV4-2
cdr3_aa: ASSRLGDSAYEQY

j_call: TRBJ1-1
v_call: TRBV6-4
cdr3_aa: ASSASDSLEAF

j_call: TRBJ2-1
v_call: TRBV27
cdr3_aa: ASSFLAGGPNEQF

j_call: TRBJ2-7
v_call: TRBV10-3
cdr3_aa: AISERLAGGPLEQY

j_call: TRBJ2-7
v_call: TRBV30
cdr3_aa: AWEGTRQGQKQY

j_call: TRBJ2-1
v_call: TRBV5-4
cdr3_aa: ASSLAAETQQF

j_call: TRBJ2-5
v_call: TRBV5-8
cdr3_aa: ASSWVTSTWETQY

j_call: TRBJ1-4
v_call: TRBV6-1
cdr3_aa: ASKLTGGIGKLF

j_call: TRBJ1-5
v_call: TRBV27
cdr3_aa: ASSASVNQPQH

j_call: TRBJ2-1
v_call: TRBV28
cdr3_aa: ASIRTRWEGGEQF

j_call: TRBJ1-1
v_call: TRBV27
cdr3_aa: ASRRGPVSTEAF

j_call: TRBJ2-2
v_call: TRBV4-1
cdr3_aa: ASSPEGPTGELF

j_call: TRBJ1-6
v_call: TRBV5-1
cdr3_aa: ASSGEKSPLH

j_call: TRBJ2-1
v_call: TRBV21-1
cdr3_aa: ASSKASGTYNEQF

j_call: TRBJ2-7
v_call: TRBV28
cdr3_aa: ASSLLRYEQY

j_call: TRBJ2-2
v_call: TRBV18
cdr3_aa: ASSPPNTGELF

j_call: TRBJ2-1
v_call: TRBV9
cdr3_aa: ASSPRDRLYNEQF

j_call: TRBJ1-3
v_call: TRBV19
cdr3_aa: ASTHQGGGNTIY

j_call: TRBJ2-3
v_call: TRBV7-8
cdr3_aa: ASSATSGTGDTQY

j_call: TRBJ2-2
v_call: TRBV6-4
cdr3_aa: ASSDSELGELF

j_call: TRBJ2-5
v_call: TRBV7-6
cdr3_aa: ASSRTGRGETQY

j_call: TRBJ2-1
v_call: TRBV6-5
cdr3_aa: ASSYGRTYNEQF

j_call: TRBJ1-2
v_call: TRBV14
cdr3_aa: ASSQVGGSYGYT

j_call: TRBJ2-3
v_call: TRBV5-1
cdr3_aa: ASSVAGGLDTQY

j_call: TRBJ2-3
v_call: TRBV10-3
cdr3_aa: ATRGSGSTDTQY

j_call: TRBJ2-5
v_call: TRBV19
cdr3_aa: ASSIASSGTETQY

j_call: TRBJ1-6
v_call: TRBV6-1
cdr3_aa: ASSPGGESSPLH

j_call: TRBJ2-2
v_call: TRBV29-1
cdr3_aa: SGGSTPGELF

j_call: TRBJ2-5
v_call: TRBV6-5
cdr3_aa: ASSPLTVFQETQY

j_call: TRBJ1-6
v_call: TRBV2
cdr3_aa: ASRSGSPLH

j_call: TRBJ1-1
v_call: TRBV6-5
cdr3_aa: ASSPRGRQGSEAF

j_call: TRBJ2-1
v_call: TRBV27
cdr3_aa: ASSPRQGGSSYNEQF

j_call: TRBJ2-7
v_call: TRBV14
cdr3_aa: ASSPVAGLAEQY

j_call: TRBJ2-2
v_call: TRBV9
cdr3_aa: ASTRDRGATGELF

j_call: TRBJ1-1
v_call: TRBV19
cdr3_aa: ASSPRLMNTEAF

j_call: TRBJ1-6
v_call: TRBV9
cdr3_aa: ASSADSDLH